Below, 19 T cell receptor beta chains from the same sample are listed, as sequenced in a study of regulatory T cells in long-lasting Graves disease. Regarding time point: newly diagnosed GD, antithyroid drugs for less than 3 months. PBMC-derived RNA was used for the TCR library. iRepertoire HTBI primers and Arm-PCR of CDR3 regions built TCR beta libraries. TCRdb reanalysed the multiplex PCR reads using MiXCR and keeps one entry per CDR3 protein. Of a few hundred thousand distinct CDR3 sequences in the sample, 15% to 20% were seen once. These sequences were also reported in another study, on T cells in Graves' hyperthyroidism and ophthalmopathy.

The sequencing here drew on peripheral blood mononuclear cells (PBMCs), taken at new diagnosis, from a patient treated with antithyroid drugs. All receptors derive from a woman in her 30s with Graves disease.

There are many counts of this clonotype. The chain uses TRBV29-1 and TRBJ2-5; no firm D call. V was pared by 1 base and J by 4 bases, with 10 bases between. The CDR3 is 13 amino acids. CDR1 and CDR2 (germline): SQVTM, ANQGSEA. The CDR3, as DNA: TGCAGCGTTGAAGTACGTTGGAGAGAGACCCAGTACTTC. Translated, it gives CSVEVRWRETQYF.

The genes are TRBV7-9 and TRBJ2-7; possible D gene TRBD2, 5 bases. The CDR3 contains 14 residues. V was cut by 1 base and J by 5 bases, with 12 bases left in between. Germline V lookup: CDR1 SEHNR, CDR2 FQNEAQ (reference sequence). The DNA for the CDR3 is TGTGCCAGCAGCTTAGTTAGCTACGGGAACGAGCAGTACTTC. Its protein is CASSLVSYGNEQYF.

This clonotype occurred many times. The chain employs TRBV7-9 and TRBJ1-2; D call uncertain. V lost 1 base, J lost 7 bases, and 16 bases lay in between. CDR1 SEHNR and CDR2 FQNEAQ come from the germline V gene (reference sequence). This CDR3 region has 15 residues. CDR3 loop: CASSLVDPTGSGYTF. CDR3 in DNA: TGTGCCAGCAGCTTAGTGGACCCGACGGGAAGTGGCTACACCTTC.

There are a few counts of this clonotype. The chain couples TRBV3-1 to TRBJ2-7, with D possibly called TRBD1 or TRBD2 (5 bases each). The germline V and J ends were trimmed by 2 bases and 6 bases, with 11 bases remaining between them. The CDR3 consists of 13 residues. Germline CDR1 LGHDT, CDR2 YNNKEL (reference sequence). CDR3 nucleotide sequence: TGTGCCAGCAGCCAACATGGGGGTGGCGAGCAGTACTTC. It yields the protein CASSQHGGGEQYF.

This rearrangement joins TRBV20-1 to TRBJ1-1, with 10 bases that match TRBD1. The germline V gene has CDR1 DFQATT and CDR2 SNEGSKA (reference sequence). The CDR3 totals 17 residues. Unmatched junction bases numbered 10, after V lost 3 bases and J lost 0 bases. CDR3 bases: TGCAGTGCTAGGGGGGGACAGGGGAACCTCATGAACACTGAAGCTTTCTTT. Protein: CSARGGQGNLMNTEAFF.

Of note for this clonotype: Given a much more abundant clone one base away, this may be a read error. The chain employs TRBV19 and TRBJ1-6; D is ambiguous. This CDR3 spans 16 amino acids. CDR1 is LNHDA and CDR2 is SQIVND in the germline V gene (reference sequence). The germline V and J ends were trimmed by 8 bases and 7 bases, with 21 bases remaining between them. The CDR3: CASGTPVAGDNSPLHF. The CDR3 bases are TGTGCCAGTGGTACTCCTGTAGCAGGCGACAATTCACCCCTCCACTTT.

This clonotype came up many times. V gene TRBV10-3 combines with J gene TRBJ1-5; no clear D. Germline V CDR1 and CDR2: ENHRY, SYGVKD. This CDR3 contains 13 residues. V lost 2 bases, J lost 5 bases, and 7 bases lay in between. The CDR3 reads CAISEMADQPQHF. CDR3 sequence (DNA): TGTGCCATCAGTGAGATGGCGGATCAGCCCCAGCATTTT.

Worth noting for this clonotype: It may be a read error: a sequence one base away is much more abundant. This chain connects TRBV7-9 to TRBJ1-2; D gene unclear. The CDR3 consists of 14 residues. CDR1 is SEHNR and CDR2 is FQNEAQ in the germline V gene (reference sequence). In DNA, the CDR3 is TGTGCCAACAGCTTAGCTATACAGACGTATGGCTACACCTTC. Its translation: CANSLAIQTYGYTF.

This clonotype was counted at least ten times. The V gene is TRBV12-3 or TRBV12-4, the J gene TRBJ1-4; D is unresolved. This CDR3 comprises 12 residues. Trimming removed 4 bases at V and 8 bases at J, with 8 bases between. The CDR3 nucleotides read TGTGCCAGCAGTTCTATACGGGAAAAACTGTTTTTT. This encodes CASSSIREKLFF.

Note on this clonotype: With a much larger clone just one base away, this may be a read error. V and J are TRBV18 and TRBJ1-3, with unresolved D. The CDR3 has 13 amino acids. Germline-derived CDR1 and CDR2 are KGHSH and LQKENI. Trimming stripped 5 bases from V and 4 bases from J, with 9 bases between. For the CDR3, the DNA is TGTGCCAGCTCAGCGGCAGAAGGAAACACCATATATTTT. Translated: CASSAAEGNTIYF.

This clonotype came up a few times. This rearrangement joins TRBV5-1 to TRBJ2-5, with 15 bases lining up with TRBD2. V was clipped by 4 bases and J by 0 bases; unmatched bases: 7. The CDR3 consists of 18 residues. Germline CDR1 SGHRS, CDR2 YFSETQ. CDR3 bases: TGCGCCAGCAGCCCGGGACTAGCGGGGGGAACGTACCAAGAGACCCAGTACTTC. The encoded protein is CASSPGLAGGTYQETQYF.

This clonotype was seen many times. A read error may be the cause here, since a much bigger clone is one base away. CDR3 in amino acids: CASSSTWNTEAFF. In DNA form, the CDR3 reads TGTGCCAGCAGCTCCACATGGAACACTGAAGCTTTCTTT. The genes are TRBV5-5 and TRBJ1-1; no firm D call. CDR1 and CDR2 (germline): SGHKS, YYEKEE (reference sequence). Trimming took 3 bases from V and 1 from J, leaving 7 bases between them. This CDR3 spans 13 amino acids.

This clonotype was counted only a few times. The J gene is TRBJ1-4, the V gene TRBV19, with 10 bases fitting TRBD1. The CDR3 covers 14 residues. The V gene end was trimmed by 5 bases and the J gene end by 11 bases; junction bases not matched to a gene: 8. CDR1 is LNHDA, CDR2 SQIVND, per germline (reference sequence). DNA for the CDR3: TGTGCCAGTAGTGGACGGACAGGGGGGCTTAAACTGTTTTTT. Its translation: CASSGRTGGLKLFF.

On this clonotype itself: With a far larger clone one base away, a read error is the likely cause. The chain is built from TRBV20-1 and TRBJ2-7; TRBD2 agrees at 14 bases. This CDR3 is built from 16 residues. Germline CDR1 DFQATT, CDR2 SNEGSKA (reference sequence). Losses at the gene ends were 5 bases for V and 7 bases for J; bases not matched to a gene: 13. DNA for the CDR3: TGCAGTGCTTGGGGACTAGCGGGGGACATTGGTAATGAGCAGTACTTC. Translation: CSAWGLAGDIGNEQYF.

This clonotype appeared many times. The chain employs TRBV29-1 and TRBJ1-2, with a possible D match to TRBD1 (5 bases). This CDR3 has 14 residues. The germline V and J ends were trimmed by 3 bases and 0 bases, with 11 bases remaining between them. Per germline, CDR1 SQVTM and CDR2 ANQGSEA. CDR3 residues: CSVDGPGSNYGYTF. The DNA of the CDR3 is TGCAGCGTTGACGGGCCAGGGTCTAACTATGGCTACACCTTC. Filled out from reference TRBV29-1 and TRBJ1-2, the complete variable domain reads SAVISQKPSRDICQRGTSLTIQCQVDSQVTMMFWYRQQPGQSLTLIATANQGSEATYESGFVIDKFPISRPNLTFSTLTVSNMSPEDSSIYLCSVDGPGSNYGYTFGSGTRLTVV.

A few counts support this clonotype. The chain is built from TRBV11-2 and TRBJ2-5, with 9 bases matching TRBD1. The germline gives CDR1 SGHAT, CDR2 FQNNGV. J lost 5 bases, V lost 2 bases, and 3 bases had no gene match. This CDR3 is built from 14 residues. The DNA of the CDR3 is TGTGCCAGCAGCTTAACAGGGGGCGCGGAGACCCAGTACTTC. This codes for CASSLTGGAETQYF. The full variable domain, with the rest looked up from reference TRBV11-2 and TRBJ2-5, is EAGVAQSPRYKIIEKRQSVAFWCNPISGHATLYWYQQILGQGPKLLIQFQNNGVVDDSQLPKDRFSAERLKGVDSTLKIQPAKLEDSAVYLCASSLTGGAETQYFGPGTRLLVL.

This clonotype has at least ten counts. The rearrangement uses TRBV6-2 or TRBV6-3 and TRBJ2-2; TRBD1 agrees at 7 bases. CDR1 is MNHEY, CDR2 SVGEGT, per germline. CDR3 size: 14 residues. V lost 5 bases and J lost 5; bases outside the gene matches: 5. The CDR3 here is CASSERGRTGELFF. The CDR3 DNA follows: TGTGCCAGCAGTGAAAGGGGGCGGACCGGGGAGCTGTTTTTT.

This clonotype occurred a few times. The rearrangement joins TRBV5-4 to TRBJ1-2; possibly TRBD1 for D (6 bases). The CDR3 is 14 residues long. Per the germline V gene, CDR1 is SGHNT and CDR2 is YYREEE (reference sequence). Trimming shortened V by 4 bases and J by 2 bases, and 12 bases separated the two germline ends. Written as DNA, the CDR3 is TGTGCCAGCAGCGGCGAGGGGGGAAACTATGGCTACACCTTC. Amino acid sequence: CASSGEGGNYGYTF. The entire variable domain, with the rest obtained from reference TRBV5-4 and TRBJ1-2, is as follows: ETGVTQSPTHLIKTRGQQVTLRCSSQSGHNTVSWYQQALGQGPQFIFQYYREEENGRGNFPPRFSGLQFPNYSSELNVNALELDDSALYLCASSGEGGNYGYTFGSGTRLTVV.

This clonotype was found many times. The rearrangement links TRBV20-1 to TRBJ1-4; 8 bases agree with TRBD1. The CDR3 spans 14 residues. After removal of 3 bases from V and 8 bases from J, the junction contained 8 bases not matched to a gene. From germline, CDR1 is DFQATT and CDR2 SNEGSKA (reference sequence). CDR3 region: CSASSGQVGEKLFF. CDR3 bases: TGCAGTGCTAGCTCGGGACAGGTTGGGGAAAAACTGTTTTTT.